This TCR beta chain was captured by sequencing in a study of blood T cell repertoires in COVID-19. Study in general: The United States, Italy and Spain supplied acute and convalescent COVID-19 samples. In each case, the material was cDNA or gDNA derived from T cells, B-cell-depleted T cells, or PBMCs.

As processed by the authors: Amplifying reference gene primers gave estimates of nucleated cell counts. TCRdb's table, derived via immunoSEQ multiplex PCR, lists solely in-frame clones and lacks some. D and trimming were read from the DNA, whereas the V and J calls and clone size are those reported in that table. This sample has roughly 68,000 clones, with roughly 85% found just once. Germline lookup yields CDR1 SGHNT and CDR2 YYREEE (reference sequence). The CDR3 spans 16 residues. Trimming cost V 4 bases and J 4 bases, with 15 bases left between them. The TCR was taken from a human donor in a cohort sampled during active COVID-19. Input material: peripheral blood. The V call is TRBV5-4, the J call TRBJ2-6; D possibly corresponds to TRBD1 (6 bases). CDR3 bases: TGTGCCAGCAGCCCGAAACAGGGCTCCGGGGCCAACGTCCTGACTTTC. Translating it yields CASSPKQGSGANVLTF.